The entry below gives a single T cell receptor (beta chain) sequence along with its context. No antigen is known for it. No clone much larger than this one lies a single base away; base qualities are absent. The CDR3 regions of human TCRbeta chains were analyzed by immunosequencing. The original methods were these. Repertoire TCRs were matched against a reference library of SARS-CoV-2-specific TCRs generated with the MIRA antigen-specificity platform. Breadth was defined as the fraction of unique TCRs that were SARS-CoV-2-associated. Depth was defined as the fraction of total T cells that were SARS-CoV-2-associated. Each spike-specific TCR was assigned to its reactive spike region and to a CD4 or CD8 class using the MIRA data. Log10-transformed breadth and depth values were compared by one-way ANOVA with Sidak's multiple comparisons tests. TCRdb took over this immuneACCESS table, retaining in-frame rearrangements with V and J assigned. Such tables are incomplete; in checked studies, under half of the missing clones stem from an unresolved V gene, and the remainder is unexplained. V and J calls and clone size are those listed in that table; D and trimming were worked out from the DNA. The sample records 120,000 to 150,000 clones, 89% of which are singletons. In total, the top ten clones hold 4.5% to 6.5% of the sample.

The time point label, as the study defines it: baseline before first vaccination. The vaccinee samples were drawn from two UK trials, COV001 and COV002, one of which was a single-blind randomized controlled phase 2/3 trial testing AZD1222 (ChAdOx1 nCoV-19) in healthy adults. For TCRbeta chain sequencing, PBMC samples were collected from trial participants at day 0 and at day 28 after the second dose. The sample is drawn from a study of T cell responses to AZD1222 COVID-19 vaccine (TCRdb year 2021). Background on the whole study: AZD1222 recipients whose second dose came at about 4 weeks and those whose second dose came at about 12 weeks were combined into one group, since spike-specific TCR depth and breadth did not differ between the two schedules. TCR sequencing was performed for approximately 240 trial participants, of whom some 200 were given two doses of AZD1222 and roughly 25 were given two doses of MenACWY control vaccine. Trial participants were enrolled by age into subgroups of 18-55, 56-69 and 70-plus years, and about 150, 27 and 61 TCR-sequenced participants, respectively, were included in these subgroups. Overall study outcomes, separate from this receptor: The vaccine-associated CD4 TCRs covered the entire spike protein, and the dominant responses fell in regions 160-218 and 743-854. Conclusions about previously exposed vaccinees were limited because only six or seven AZD1222 recipients were SARS-CoV-2 seropositive at baseline. After two AZD1222 doses, spike-specific TCR breadth and depth were significantly higher than at day 0 and than in MenACWY recipients. Participants were mostly white British and included more females than males, and it was suggested by the authors that clonal diversity may have been underestimated. Because no day 14 peak-response samples were available, the repertoires could be characterized only after the peak T cell response. In the small 56-69-year group, the increase in depth fell short of significance, most likely because of low power. Reportedly, close to half of the unique spike-specific TCRs recognized epitopes lying outside the regions that are mutated in the B.1.351 and B.1.1.7 variants.

A distance of 8 bases separates the germline ends of V and J, which lose 1 base and 0 bases respectively. Its CDR3 holds 15 amino acids, cysteine through phenylalanine. The CDR3 DNA has 45 bases and is translated from base 1. Reading the germline V gene gives CDR1 SGHVS and CDR2 FNYEAQ. The specimen was peripheral blood, collected on day 0 of AZD1222 vaccination. The receptor chain draws on TRBV7-6 and TRBJ2-3; possibly the D gene is TRBD2, per 5 matching bases. The TCR sequence derives from an adult in good health. This receptor carries the CDR3 CASSLGWRSTDTQYF. The nucleotide sequence reads TGTGCCAGCAGCTTAGGATGGAGGAGCACAGATACGCAGTATTTT.